The clone carrying this T cell receptor (beta chain) was seen a few times. The time point was: patch test 3, about 24 weeks after DPC sensitization. This sample's treatment: therapeutic diphenylcyclopropenone sensitization with weekly scalp DPC. Those who donated were patients with alopecia, 18 to 70 years of age, and suitable for DPC. These data are taken from a study of human T cells and chemical hapten exposure. A single record per CDR3 protein comes from TCRdb applying MiXCR to the RACE reads. The profile shows approximately 110,000 distinct CDR3 sequences, 30% to 35% of them singletons. Germline V gives CDR1 SEHNR, CDR2 FQNEAQ (reference sequence). The V and J ends lost 1 base and 2 bases respectively, with 8 bases between them. The CDR3 sequence is 14 residues long.

Sequencing used whole blood, obtained in connection with sensitization to the hapten diphenylcyclopropenone (DPC). The sequence came from a man aged 35-49 years with alopecia areata. Some clones in this sample may be carry-over from other donors' samples. The chain has TRBV7-9 and TRBJ1-2, with a tentative D call TRBD1 (6 bases). The CDR3 DNA reads as TGTGCCAGCAGCTTAGGACAGGAAAACTATGGCTACACCTTC. As protein: CASSLGQENYGYTF.